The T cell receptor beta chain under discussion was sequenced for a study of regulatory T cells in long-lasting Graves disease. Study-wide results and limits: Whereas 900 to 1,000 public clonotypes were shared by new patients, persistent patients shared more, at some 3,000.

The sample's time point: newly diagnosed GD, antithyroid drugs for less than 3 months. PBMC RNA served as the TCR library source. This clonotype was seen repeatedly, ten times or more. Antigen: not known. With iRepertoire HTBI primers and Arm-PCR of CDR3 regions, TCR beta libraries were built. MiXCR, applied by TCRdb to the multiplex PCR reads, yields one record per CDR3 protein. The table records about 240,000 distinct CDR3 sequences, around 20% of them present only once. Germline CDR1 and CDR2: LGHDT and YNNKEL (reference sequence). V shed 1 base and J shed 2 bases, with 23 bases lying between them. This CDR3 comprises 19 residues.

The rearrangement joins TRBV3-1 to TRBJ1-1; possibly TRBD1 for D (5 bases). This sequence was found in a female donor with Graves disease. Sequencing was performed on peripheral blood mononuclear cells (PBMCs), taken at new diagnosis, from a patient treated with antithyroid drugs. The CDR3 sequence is CASSQVRRAVGHQNTEAFF. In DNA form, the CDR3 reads TGTGCCAGCAGCCAAGTGCGCAGGGCTGTAGGACATCAAAACACTGAAGCTTTCTTT.